This T cell receptor beta chain is drawn from a study of beta chain features in type 1 diabetes. Study conclusions and caveats: TCRB CDR3 length was moderately but significantly reduced in all four CD4+ subsets of Type 1 diabetes patients. The cDNA sequencing approach could over-represent high-TCR-expressing cells.

Germline CDR1 and CDR2: SGHTA and FQGNSA. The CDR3 is 14 residues long. Trimming removed 5 bases from V and 4 bases from J, with 12 bases in between. Expressed TCRB transcripts got sequenced, as all isolated RNA was reverse transcribed. Deep immunoSEQ sequencing covered naive, central memory and regulatory T cell samples. TCRdb's table, derived via immunoSEQ multiplex PCR, lists solely in-frame clones and lacks some. Here the sample spans 500,000 to 850,000 clones, around 15% being singletons. Notes on this clone: The antigen is unknown.

This clonotype was obtained from a man younger than 35 with type 1 diabetes. The chain combines TRBV7-2 with TRBJ2-1; unclear D gene. What was sequenced was naive CD4+ T cells from blood. The CDR3 nucleotides are TGTGCCAGCAGCCAAGGTATTTCATACAATGAGCAGTTCTTC. Translation gives CASSQGISYNEQFF.